The entry below gives a single TCR beta chain sequence along with its context. This sample was taken from a study of T-cell memory formation after mild COVID-19. About the research overall: TCR clusters showed largely donor specificity.

The CDR3 length is 14 residues. Germline lookup yields CDR1 DFQATT and CDR2 SNEGSKA (reference sequence). The germline V and J ends were trimmed by 6 bases and 5 bases, with 20 bases remaining between them. TCR alpha and TCR beta cDNA libraries carrying sample barcodes and UMIs were produced by 5'RACE using constant-segment primers. From the 5' RACE reads, TCRdb called clonotypes with MiXCR, one entry per CDR3 protein. This table holds 300,000 to 400,000 distinct CDR3 sequences, 25% to 30% found once. The chain couples TRBV20-1 to TRBJ2-7; possible D gene TRBD1, 6 bases. Sequenced input: PBMCs or a T cell subset sorted from them (not recorded which). The sequence derives from an adult woman who had mild COVID-19 (a few samples of this study predate the infection). Cell type and time point are not known. This CDR3 reads CSAGTGSIGDEQYF. The DNA for the CDR3 is TGCAGTGCGGGTACAGGGTCAATCGGCGACGAGCAGTACTTC.